The source of this T cell receptor (beta chain) is a study of identical twins. This clonotype was observed at least ten times. CDR3 size: 18 residues. Losses at the gene ends were 3 bases for V and 1 base for J; bases not matched to a gene: 8. Germline assignment: CDR1 MGHRA and CDR2 YSYEKL. TCRdb recomputed calls from the 5' RACE reads with MiXCR, one row per CDR3 protein. The repertoire holds about 160,000 distinct CDR3 sequences, with approximately 4% as singletons. Sequencing was carried out using memory T cells sorted from blood. The sequence derives from a man aged 18 to 30 in good health. The chain employs TRBV4-1 and TRBJ2-3, with 12 bases aligning to TRBD1. This CDR3 reads CASSQERGTGGGTDTQYF. Here the CDR3 DNA reads TGCGCCAGCAGCCAGGAACGGGGGACAGGGGGCGGCACAGATACGCAGTATTTT.